These 9 T cell receptor beta chains originate from one sample sequenced in a study of cytomegalovirus exposure and HLA in healthy donors. The repertoire was sequenced with immunoSEQ multiplex PCR; TCRdb's copy has only in-frame clones and lacks some. The sample gives about 200,000 clones, 75% to 90% of which show up once; around 5.6% is in the top ten. Material for sequencing was PBMCs. The receptors were sampled from a woman between 18 and 29 years old in good health and CMV-seronegative.

This clone has only a few counts. This chain joins TRBV6-7 and TRBJ1-2; 7 positions match TRBD1. TRBV6-7 is an ORF, and what it does is uncertain. This CDR3 comprises 14 residues. The J segment lost 5 bases and the V segment lost 3 bases, leaving 6 bases of the junction unmatched. The CDR3 sequence: CASSYWTGVYGYTF. DNA for the CDR3: TGTGCCAGCAGTTATTGGACAGGTGTGTATGGCTACACCTTC.

This clone was detected a few times. V usage is TRBV28 and J usage is TRBJ2-7; unclear D gene. Trimming removed 5 bases at V and 4 bases at J, with 9 bases between. Germline CDR1 is MDHEN and CDR2 is SYDVKM. The CDR3 consists of 12 residues. As DNA, the CDR3 is TGTGCCAGCAGTGTTGTTAGGTACGAGCAGTACTTC. Translated: CASSVVRYEQYF.

The chain is built from TRBV15 and TRBJ1-5; weak D call: TRBD1 (5 bases). Trimming took 3 bases from V and 3 from J, leaving 15 bases between them. CDR1 is LNHNV, CDR2 YYDKDF, per germline (reference sequence). This CDR3 contains 16 residues. For the CDR3, the DNA is TGTGCCACCAGCAGGGAGGGGATTCAGGTCAATCAGCCCCAGCATTTT. Its translation is CATSREGIQVNQPQHF.

CDR3 amino acids: CASRRDTYNEQFF. The CDR3 nucleotides read TGTGCCAGCAGAAGGGACACCTACAATGAGCAGTTCTTC. V usage is TRBV2 and J usage is TRBJ2-1; weak D call: TRBD1 (6 bases). The CDR3 loop spans 13 amino acids. Germline CDR1 SNHLY, CDR2 FYNNEI. Trimming pared 6 bases from V and 2 bases from J, leaving 8 bases between.

V gene TRBV9 combines with J gene TRBJ1-1, with TRBD1 as a possible D gene (6 bases). The CDR3 runs to 14 residues. Between the trimmed V and J ends, which lost 0 bases and 2 bases, there was a span of 8 bases. Germline CDR1 is SGDLS and CDR2 is YYNGEE. The CDR3, as DNA: TGTGCCAGCAGCGTAGGGGGACACAACACTGAAGCTTTCTTT. Translation: CASSVGGHNTEAFF.

The chain has TRBV6-5 and TRBJ1-1; D remains ambiguous. The CDR3 extends over 14 amino acids. Looked up from germline, CDR1 is MNHEY and CDR2 is SVGAGI. V lost 7 bases and J lost 6, with 18 bases in between. The CDR3 DNA follows: TGTGCCAGCACACGCTCAAGGTCTGCTTCTGAAGCTTTCTTT. Translating gives CASTRSRSASEAFF.

The chain carries TRBV5-1 and TRBJ1-2, with 9 bases matching TRBD1. The CDR3 spans 15 residues. CDR1 and CDR2 from the germline V gene are SGHRS and YFSETQ. V lost 4 bases and J lost 4; bases outside the gene matches: 8. The CDR3 protein is CASSLGTGTFYGYTF. DNA for the CDR3: TGCGCCAGCAGCCTAGGGACAGGGACTTTCTATGGCTACACCTTC.

The table lists this clone with a few counts. This chain links TRBV14 with TRBJ2-3; D call uncertain. Trimming pared 0 bases from V and 2 bases from J, leaving 12 bases between. CDR3 length equals 16 residues. CDR1 and CDR2 (germline): SGHDN, FVKESK. CDR3 DNA: TGTGCCAGCAGCCAAGATAGCCAACTCTACACAGATACGCAGTATTTT. The encoded protein is CASSQDSQLYTDTQYF.

Concerning this clone: The junction does not match germline at one end; this may be a read error. This sequence joins TRBV25-1 and TRBJ2-7, with TRBD2 identical over 8 bases. This CDR3 is 14 amino acids long. Germline V gene data show CDR1 as MGHDK and CDR2 as SYGVNS. CDR3 nucleotides: TGTGCCAGCAGTGCGGCGGACGGGGGGGAGCTTCTTCACTTC. Translated, it gives CASSAADGGELLHF.